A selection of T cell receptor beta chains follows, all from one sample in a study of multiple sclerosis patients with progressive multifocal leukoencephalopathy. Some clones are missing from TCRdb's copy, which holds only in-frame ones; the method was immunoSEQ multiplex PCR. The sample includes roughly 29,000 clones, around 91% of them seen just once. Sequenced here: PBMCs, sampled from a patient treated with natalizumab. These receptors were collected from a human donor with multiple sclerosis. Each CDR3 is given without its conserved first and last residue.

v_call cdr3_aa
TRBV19 ASSIPGLAGGGLYNEQF
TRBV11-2 ASSLGPSGGGAKNIQY
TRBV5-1 ASSLPDDRTYYYNEQF
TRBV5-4 ASSLGTASPAYGYT
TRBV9 ASSVATSGNTIY
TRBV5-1 ASSGGEDEQF
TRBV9 ASSDEPGLRGYGNTIY
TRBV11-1 ASSLPAGPAAETQY
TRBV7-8 ASSFAVKDRVYNEQF
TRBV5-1 ASSPQPGTGVNEQF
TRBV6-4 ASSEEAGRGADTQY
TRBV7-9 ASSKDLGPAHREQF
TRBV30 AWGRGQNSPLH
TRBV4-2 ASSQEVSAYLTDTQY
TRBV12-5 ASGGGINEQF
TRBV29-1 SVALTGGNTEAF
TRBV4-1 ASSQDGGVRYNEQL
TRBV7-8 ASSLVARGLNEQF
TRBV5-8 ASSSYEQY
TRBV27 ASRGGTGDGYT
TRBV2 ASIGYRINYGYT
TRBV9 ASSVGEGQDTQY
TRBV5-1 ASSLERGSLYEQY
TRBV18 ASSPGLAGGTYEQY
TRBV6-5 ASSHGRGRNEQF
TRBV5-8 ASSALLGGASYEQY
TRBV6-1 ASSDMGKGYYGYT
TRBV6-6 ASRTGERNTGELF
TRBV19 ASTSVAAAKAF
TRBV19 ASTSGRGYQPQH
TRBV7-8 ASSLGTGYRDSPLH
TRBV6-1 ASSGGAENIQY
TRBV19 ASSYRDRGPTGELF
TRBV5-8 ASSLGEQQY
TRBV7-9 ATDRGRGRLYEQY
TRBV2 ASRITANNYGYT
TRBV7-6 ASSLDREYGYT
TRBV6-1 ASSEGGSGANVLT
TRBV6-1 ASSEFRQGGGYT
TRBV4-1 ASSQGYDSPLLIATDTQY
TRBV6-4 ASSGQGGEAF
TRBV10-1 ASSPGLAYTGELF
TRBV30 AWREGWATEAF
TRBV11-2 ASSLDQRAGGTDTQY
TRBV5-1 ASSSTGSSYEQY
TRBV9 ASSPEAKGDSPLH
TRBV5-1 ASSLTQGDKNIQY
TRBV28 ASGSTQDTQY
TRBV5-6 AGGQGGYNEQF
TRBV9 ASSVGWGQGEAF